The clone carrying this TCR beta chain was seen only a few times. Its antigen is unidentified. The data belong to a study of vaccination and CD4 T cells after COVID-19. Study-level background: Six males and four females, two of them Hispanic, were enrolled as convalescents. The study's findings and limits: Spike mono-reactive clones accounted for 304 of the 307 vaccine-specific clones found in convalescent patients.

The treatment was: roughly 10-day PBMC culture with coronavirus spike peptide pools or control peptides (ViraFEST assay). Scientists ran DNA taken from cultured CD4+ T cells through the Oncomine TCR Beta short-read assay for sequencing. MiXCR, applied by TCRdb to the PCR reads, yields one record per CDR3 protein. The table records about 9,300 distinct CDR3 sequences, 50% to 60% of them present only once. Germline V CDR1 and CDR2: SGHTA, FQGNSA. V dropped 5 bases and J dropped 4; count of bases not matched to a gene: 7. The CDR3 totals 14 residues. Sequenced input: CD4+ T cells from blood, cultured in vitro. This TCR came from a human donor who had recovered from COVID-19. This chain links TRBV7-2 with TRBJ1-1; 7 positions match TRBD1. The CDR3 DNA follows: TGTGCCAGCAGCGAGCGACAGGGTGGCACTGAAGCTTTCTTT. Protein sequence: CASSERQGGTEAFF.